The entry below gives a single T cell receptor beta chain sequence along with its context. V dropped 7 bases and J dropped 2 bases, with 12 bases sitting between them. The CDR3 has 15 residues. Germline loops: CDR1 MDHEN, CDR2 SYDVKM. The source of the sample is a study of blood T cell repertoires in COVID-19. At the level of the study: Researchers got acute and convalescent COVID-19 samples from the United States, Italy and Spain. PBMCs, B-cell-depleted T cells, or T cells provided the cDNA or gDNA that made up the material.

The assay was immunoSEQ multiplex PCR, and TCRdb's table has in-frame clones only and misses some. Of 85,000 to 130,000 clones in the sample, about four fifths are singletons; the top ten hold about 3.6%. The source is a woman aged 80 or over with active or convalescent COVID-19. The sequencing sample was made of peripheral blood. The chain carries TRBV28 and TRBJ2-6, with D maybe TRBD2 (5 bases). DNA for the CDR3: TGTGCCAGCACCATAGGAGGTGCTGGGGCCAACGTCCTGACTTTC. Translated, it gives CASTIGGAGANVLTF.